These 15 T cell receptor beta chains share one sample of origin, sequenced in a study of T cell changes during pregnancy in multiple sclerosis. Clones were read by immunoSEQ multiplex PCR, and TCRdb kept only the in-frame ones, dropping some. Among some 30,000 clones, about 90% were seen once, and the ten largest hold 4.5% to 5.5%. This specimen consisted of peripheral blood, obtained in the first trimester of pregnancy. These receptors all stem from a female donor in good health, enrolled as a control in a pregnancy study.

The chain is built from TRBV5-6 and TRBJ2-2; TRBD2 might be the D (6 bases). CDR3 size: 18 residues. Germline V gene lookup returns CDR1 SGHDT and CDR2 YYEEEE. The V end lost 0 bases, the J end lost 7 bases, and 22 bases lay between the germline ends. The CDR3 coding sequence is TGTGCCAGCAGCTTGGGCCTGGTCGTGTGGGCTAGCGACGGGGAGCTGTTTTTT. This translates into CASSLGLVVWASDGELFF.

This clone appeared once. The chain combines TRBV7-2 with TRBJ2-5; 13 nucleotides match TRBD2. Trimming took 3 bases from V and 0 from J; bases not matched to a gene: 7. The CDR3 is 18 residues long. Germline CDR1 reads SGHTA; CDR2 reads FQGNSA. The DNA for the CDR3 is TGTGCCAGCAGCTTCAGGGGACTAGCGGGATCGTACCAAGAGACCCAGTACTTC. Amino acid sequence: CASSFRGLAGSYQETQYF.

This clone was detected only once. The J gene is TRBJ2-1, the V gene TRBV29-1; 7 bases are a match to TRBD2. Trimming at V came to 3 bases and at J to 2 bases, leaving 7 bases not matched to a gene. This CDR3 has 15 amino acids. Per germline, CDR1 SQVTM and CDR2 ANQGSEA. The CDR3 DNA reads as TGCAGCGTTGACCGTCTAGCGGTCACCTACAATGAGCAGTTCTTC. As protein: CSVDRLAVTYNEQFF.

This chain links TRBV7-9 with TRBJ1-2, with D perhaps matching TRBD1 (5 bases). Trimming shortened V by 1 base and J by 1 base, and 10 bases separated the two germline ends. The CDR3 consists of 15 residues. Germline V gives CDR1 SEHNR, CDR2 FQNEAQ (reference sequence). The chain's CDR3 is CASSLVQGSNYGYTF. The CDR3 DNA reads as TGTGCCAGCAGCTTAGTGCAGGGTAGTAACTATGGCTACACCTTC.

This sequence joins TRBV18 and TRBJ1-4, with 7 bases aligning to TRBD1. Losses at the gene ends were 3 bases for V and 6 bases for J; bases not matched to a gene: 7. CDR3 length: 15 residues. Germline V gene data show CDR1 as KGHSH and CDR2 as LQKENI. The CDR3, as DNA: TGTGCCAGCTCACCGACCGGGACAGATTATGAAAAACTGTTTTTT. It translates to CASSPTGTDYEKLFF. The full variable domain, in which reference TRBV18 and TRBJ1-4 provide the parts outside the CDR3, is NAGVMQNPRHLVRRRGQEARLRCSPMKGHSHVYWYRQLPEEGLKFMVYLQKENIIDESGMPKERFSAEFPKEGPSILRIQQVVRGDSAAYFCASSPTGTDYEKLFFGSGTQLSVL.

This sequence joins TRBV5-4 and TRBJ2-7; 9 bases fit TRBD1. V gave up 1 base and J gave up 6 bases; unmatched junction bases: 14. The CDR3 has 17 amino acids. Looked up from germline, CDR1 is SGHNT and CDR2 is YYREEE (reference sequence). The CDR3 bases are TGTGCCAGCAGCTTGTCCGTAGGGGGACAGGGTCTTGTCGAGCAGTACTTC. Its protein product is CASSLSVGGQGLVEQYF.

The chain couples TRBV9 to TRBJ2-3; D not certain. Germline V CDR1 and CDR2: SGDLS, YYNGEE. V was trimmed by 0 bases and J by 6 bases, leaving 11 bases between them. The length of the CDR3 is 14 residues. CDR3 in amino acids: CASSVGEPRDTQYF. CDR3 bases: TGTGCCAGCAGCGTAGGCGAGCCCCGGGATACGCAGTATTTT.

The J gene is TRBJ2-1, the V gene TRBV5-1; 7 nucleotides line up with TRBD2. CDR3 length: 15 residues. Germline CDR1 SGHRS, CDR2 YFSETQ. With 7 bases clipped from V and 1 base from J, the junction kept 8 bases outside the gene matches. CDR3 coding DNA: TGCGCCAGCTCCCCAGGCGGGGGATCCTACAATGAGCAGTTCTTC. This translates into CASSPGGGSYNEQFF.

This chain connects TRBV5-1 to TRBJ2-7, with 10 nucleotides matching TRBD2. CDR1 SGHRS and CDR2 YFSETQ come from the germline V gene. The CDR3 contains 15 residues. V lost 2 bases and J lost 5; bases outside the gene matches: 7. CDR3 protein: CASSFGSGGAHEQYF. CDR3 coding DNA: TGCGCCAGCAGCTTTGGCAGCGGGGGGGCTCACGAGCAGTACTTC.

The CDR3 loop is CASSGSGYEQYF. The CDR3 DNA reads TGTGCCAGCAGCGGCAGCGGCTACGAGCAGTACTTC. The chain is built from TRBV7-2 and TRBJ2-7, with D tentatively TRBD2 (5 bases). The CDR3 has 12 amino acids. V lost 5 bases and J lost 3, with 8 bases in between. Per the germline V gene, CDR1 is SGHTA and CDR2 is FQGNSA. Filled out from reference TRBV7-2 and TRBJ2-7, the complete variable domain reads GAGVSQSPSNKVTEKGKDVELRCDPISGHTALYWYRQSLGQGLEFLIYFQGNSAPDKSGLPSDRFSAERTGGSVSTLTIQRTQQEDSAVYLCASSGSGYEQYFGPGTRLTVT.

The chain recombines TRBV4-3 with TRBJ1-1; tentative D call: TRBD1 (6 bases). V was trimmed by 2 bases and J by 1 base, leaving 11 bases between them. The CDR3 extends over 15 amino acids. CDR1 is LGHNA and CDR2 is YSLEER in the germline V gene. The CDR3 DNA follows: TGCGCCAGCAGCCAACGACAGGCCCCGAACACTGAAGCTTTCTTT. As protein: CASSQRQAPNTEAFF.

This sequence joins TRBV27 and TRBJ1-2; D is perhaps TRBD1 (5 bases). Germline CDR1 and CDR2: MNHEY and SMNVEV (reference sequence). CDR3 length: 13 amino acids. V shed 5 bases and J shed 2 bases, with 9 bases lying between them. CDR3 loop: CASSKTENYGYTF. The DNA of the CDR3 is TGTGCCAGCAGTAAGACAGAAAACTATGGCTACACCTTC.

This clone was detected only a few times. The chain uses TRBV29-1 and TRBJ1-1; unclear D gene. V lost 4 bases and J lost 2, with 11 bases in between. Germline loops: CDR1 SQVTM, CDR2 ANQGSEA. This CDR3 contains 13 residues. This CDR3 is CSVAGSPNTEAFF. The CDR3 region has the DNA TGCAGCGTTGCTGGCAGTCCCAACACTGAAGCTTTCTTT.

This clone was detected once. V is TRBV7-9 and J is TRBJ1-4; D remains ambiguous. Germline V gives CDR1 SEHNR, CDR2 FQNEAQ (reference sequence). The length of the CDR3 is 15 residues. The germline V and J ends were trimmed by 2 bases and 0 bases, with 7 bases remaining between them. Here the CDR3 reads CASSLRTTTNEKLFF. CDR3 bases: TGTGCCAGCAGCTTAAGGACTACAACTAATGAAAAACTGTTTTTT.

This clone was seen only a few times. This chain uses TRBV2 with TRBJ1-2, with D tentatively TRBD1 (5 bases). The CDR3 runs to 16 residues. Germline CDR1 SNHLY, CDR2 FYNNEI. The germline V and J ends were trimmed by 3 bases and 1 base, with 15 bases remaining between them. Written as DNA, the CDR3 is TGTGCCAGCAGTGAGGGGGGTAGGGCCAATAACTATGGCTACACCTTC. It translates to CASSEGGRANNYGYTF.